The T cell receptor beta chain described here comes from a study of T-cell memory formation after mild COVID-19. Study observations and caveats: Second-wave clones with a day 37 peak had unconfirmed SARS-CoV-2 specificity. Prior to infection, memory already included some responding clones, suggesting cross-reactive memory joined.

V gave up 3 bases and J gave up 1 base, with 3 bases separating them. Germline values: CDR1 MGHDK, CDR2 SYGVNS. This CDR3 is 12 amino acids long. For this clonotype: Its antigen is as yet unknown.

Constant-segment primers and 5'RACE yielded cDNA libraries for TCR alpha and TCR beta, each carrying sample barcodes and UMIs. TCRdb redid the calling of the 5' RACE reads with MiXCR, one entry per CDR3 protein. Of fewer than 250,000 distinct CDR3 sequences in the sample, 25% to 35% were seen once. This sequence originates from an adult woman who had mild COVID-19 (a few samples of this study predate the infection). Cell type and time point are not known. The sequenced material came from PBMCs or a T cell subset sorted from them (not recorded which). The rearrangement joins TRBV25-1 to TRBJ1-1; D remains unclear. Here the CDR3 reads CASSEPNTEAFF. CDR3 DNA sequence: TGTGCCAGCAGTGAGCCGAACACTGAAGCTTTCTTT.